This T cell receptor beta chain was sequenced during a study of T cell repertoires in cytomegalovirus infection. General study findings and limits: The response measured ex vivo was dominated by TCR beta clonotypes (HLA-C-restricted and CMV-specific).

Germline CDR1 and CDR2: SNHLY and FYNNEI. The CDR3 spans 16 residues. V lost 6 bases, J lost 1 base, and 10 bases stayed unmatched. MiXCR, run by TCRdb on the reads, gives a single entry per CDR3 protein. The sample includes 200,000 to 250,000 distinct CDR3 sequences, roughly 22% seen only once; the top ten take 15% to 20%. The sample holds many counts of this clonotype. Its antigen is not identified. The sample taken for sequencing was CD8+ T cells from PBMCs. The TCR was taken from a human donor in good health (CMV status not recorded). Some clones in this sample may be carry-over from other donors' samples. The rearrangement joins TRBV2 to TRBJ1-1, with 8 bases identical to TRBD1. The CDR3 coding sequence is TGTGCCAGCAGGGCCCACGGGACAGGAAAGAACACTGAAGCTTTCTTT. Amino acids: CASRAHGTGKNTEAFF.